The rows below give T cell receptor beta chains drawn from one sample of a study of early T cells in non-severe SARS-CoV-2 infection. TCRdb redid the calling of the 5' RACE reads with MiXCR, one entry per CDR3 protein. Found here are approximately 81,000 distinct CDR3 sequences, 6% to 7% of them singletons; the top ten hold less than 9.5%. Sequenced: whole blood. The receptors were sampled from an adult who was a healthcare worker with PCR-confirmed SARS-CoV-2 infection or an uninfected control (not recorded which). Each CDR3 is given without its conserved first and last residue. A D gene is named only where the DNA matches it firmly.

j_call | d_call | cdr3_length | v_call | cdr3_aa
TRBJ2-5 | . | 12 | TRBV5-8 | ASSLVSWGETQY
TRBJ1-5 | . | 13 | TRBV27 | ASSLRRISNQPQH
TRBJ2-2 | . | 11 | TRBV18 | ASSSQGLGELF
TRBJ2-7 | . | 13 | TRBV5-1 | ASSPDWGTSYEQY
TRBJ1-6 | . | 16 | TRBV7-6 | ASSLGQVESSYNSPLH
TRBJ2-2 | . | 13 | TRBV7-2 | ASSSGHSPTGELF
TRBJ2-3 | . | 10 | TRBV11-2 | ASSLEAGPQY
TRBJ2-5 | . | 13 | TRBV5-1 | ASSLSGVRPETQY
TRBJ2-6 | TRBD1 | 13 | TRBV19 | ASSDTGAGANVLT
TRBJ2-5 | . | 12 | TRBV6-5 | ASSYSAAQETQY
TRBJ2-7 | . | 14 | TRBV20-1 | SAGGAGAPRLYEQY
TRBJ2-7 | . | 12 | TRBV6-6 | ASRGASGSYEQY
TRBJ2-5 | . | 13 | TRBV11-2 | ASSLAGRVQETQY
TRBJ2-2 | . | 12 | TRBV7-2 | ASSLALRTGELF
TRBJ2-3 | TRBD2 | 15 | TRBV7-2 | ASSPGLAGGSTDTQY
TRBJ2-1 | TRBD1 | 13 | TRBV12-3/TRBV12-4 | ASSFFRGHDNEQF
TRBJ2-7 | TRBD2 | 13 | TRBV27 | ASSFKLGTTYEQY
TRBJ2-5 | . | 12 | TRBV7-2 | ASSLALLGETQY
TRBJ2-6 | . | 16 | TRBV27 | ASSPLGQKRSGANVLT
TRBJ1-5 | . | 12 | TRBV20-1 | SARMQGRNQPQH
TRBJ2-1 | TRBD2 | 12 | TRBV11-2 | ASRLAGPNNEQF
TRBJ1-1 | . | 11 | TRBV7-9 | ASTETLDLSAF
TRBJ2-7 | . | 8 | TRBV18 | ASQDYEQY
TRBJ1-3 | . | 13 | TRBV27 | ASSQDSFSGNTIY
TRBJ2-1 | . | 10 | TRBV10-2 | ASSERVNEQF
TRBJ2-1 | TRBD2 | 12 | TRBV5-1 | ASRAGGNNNEQF
TRBJ1-4 | . | 11 | TRBV6-6 | ASSPPSRRELF
TRBJ2-7 | . | 11 | TRBV6-1 | ASSDHGSYEQY
TRBJ2-7 | TRBD2 | 17 | TRBV7-6 | ASSLAPPSGRLRSYEQY
TRBJ2-3 | . | 10 | TRBV11-2 | ASSLGTDTQY
TRBJ1-6 | TRBD1 | 13 | TRBV27 | ASSRTGGEGSPLH
TRBJ1-2 | TRBD1 | 11 | TRBV20-1 | SAVTGGRYGYT
TRBJ2-1 | . | 11 | TRBV14 | ASSQELLGEQF
TRBJ2-7 | TRBD1 | 14 | TRBV7-8 | ASSRKDRDFSYEQY
TRBJ2-7 | TRBD1 | 13 | TRBV18 | ASSSGTGGAYEQY
TRBJ2-5 | . | 8 | TRBV2 | ASSEETQY
TRBJ2-1 | TRBD2 | 16 | TRBV11-2 | ASSPRVAGGVSYNEQF
TRBJ2-7 | . | 12 | TRBV11-1 | ASSPERPGYEQY
TRBJ1-5 | TRBD1 | 11 | TRBV29-1 | SVGDRQGQPQH
TRBJ1-4 | . | 14 | TRBV11-2 | ASSLVGRVGKEKLF
TRBJ2-3 | . | 12 | TRBV28 | ASKNRGNTDTQY
TRBJ2-3 | TRBD2 | 13 | TRBV28 | ASKTSGLRTDTQY
TRBJ1-1 | . | 10 | TRBV6-6 | ASSLHGTEAF
TRBJ1-6 | . | 14 | TRBV2 | ASGGHLSSYNSPLH
TRBJ2-7 | TRBD1 | 10 | TRBV29-1 | SAEGQNYEQY
TRBJ1-1 | . | 13 | TRBV12-3/TRBV12-4 | ASLRAGILTTEAF
TRBJ1-1 | . | 10 | TRBV20-1 | SASEQNTEAF
TRBJ2-4 | TRBD2 | 14 | TRBV28 | ASRETSGGPKNIQY
TRBJ2-4 | . | 10 | TRBV29-1 | SVEPQANIQY
TRBJ2-2 | TRBD2 | 14 | TRBV11-2 | ASSLRGGSDGGELF
TRBJ1-1 | . | 14 | TRBV14 | ASSLGPTLYNTEAF
TRBJ2-2 | TRBD1 | 14 | TRBV28 | ASIKKGQGRIGELF
TRBJ2-2 | TRBD2 | 15 | TRBV5-6 | ASSRPLAGANTGELF
TRBJ2-1 | TRBD2 | 15 | TRBV7-6 | ASSLEIAGSSYNEQF